The subject of this entry is one T cell receptor (beta chain). The sample belongs to a study of blood T cell repertoires in COVID-19. Study overall: Acute-phase and convalescent COVID-19 samples originated in the United States, Italy and Spain.

Enrollees, about 18 to 89 years old, lived in about two dozen US areas. After removal of 0 bases from V and 7 bases from J, the junction contained 6 bases not matched to a gene. In germline, CDR1 is MGHRA, CDR2 YSYEKL. This CDR3 comprises 16 residues. Method: immunoSEQ multiplex PCR; TCRdb's copy keeps in-frame clones and lacks some. This sample has approximately 250,000 clones; roughly 88% occur once, and the top ten carry 0.95% to 1.5%. This clonotype was sampled from a woman aged 40 to 55 with acute COVID-19. The source material was PBMCs or T cells enriched from blood (not recorded which). The V call is TRBV4-1, the J call TRBJ1-5, with 10 bases fitting TRBD1. The CDR3 is CASSQDRDRGYQPQHF. In DNA, the CDR3 is TGCGCCAGCAGCCAAGATCGGGACAGGGGTTACCAGCCCCAGCATTTT.